These T cell receptor beta chains were read from a single sample in a study of T cells after yellow fever vaccination. Each CDR3 protein is one row after TCRdb ran MiXCR on the 5' RACE reads. The data hold under 700,000 distinct CDR3 sequences, with about a sixth observed a single time. Sequenced here: PBMCs, sampled 4 to 5 days after the first yellow fever vaccination. The receptor source for this set is a man between 18 and 35 years old who received the YFV17D yellow fever vaccine. The CDR3 runs from the conserved cysteine through the conserved F or W. The D gene is left open where the match is weak. Size is stated for part of the rows, as once, few or many counts, or as a class when the clone is expanded.

j_gene	d_gene	v_gene	abundance	CDR3nt	CDR3aa
TRBJ2-5	-	TRBV20-1	-	TGCAGTGCTAGAATGCGGGGGCCTTTTGAGACCCAGTACTTC	CSARMRGPFETQYF
TRBJ1-5	-	TRBV24-1	-	TGTGCCACCAGTGACAACAGGGTAAATCAGCCCCAGCATTTT	CATSDNRVNQPQHF
TRBJ1-2	-	TRBV25-1	many	TGTGCCAGCAGTGAGGCAGGCGGAGCTAACTATGGCTACACCTTC	CASSEAGGANYGYTF
TRBJ2-1	TRBD1	TRBV6-2/TRBV6-3	few	TGTGCCAGCAGGCCGGACAGGGAAAGGCGCTACAATGAGCAGTTCTTC	CASRPDRERRYNEQFF
TRBJ1-6	-	TRBV12-3/TRBV12-4	-	TGTGCCAGCAGTTCGTCAGGGCCGAATTCACCCCTCCACTTT	CASSSSGPNSPLHF
TRBJ2-5	-	TRBV6-2/TRBV6-3	-	TGTGCCAGCAGCCAAACGAGGGAGACCCAGTACTTC	CASSQTRETQYF
TRBJ2-5	TRBD2	TRBV4-1	-	TGCGCCAGCAGCCTGCCTACCGGACTAGCGGGGGCAGAGACCCAGTACTTC	CASSLPTGLAGAETQYF
TRBJ1-3	-	TRBV6-1	-	TGTGCCAGCAGTCCGGGACTGGGTGGAAACACCATATATTTT	CASSPGLGGNTIYF
TRBJ2-3	TRBD2	TRBV2	-	TGTGCCAGCAGTGAAGGGACTAGCGGGGGGCCTAGCACAGATACGCAGTATTTT	CASSEGTSGGPSTDTQYF
TRBJ2-7	-	TRBV4-1	few	TGCGCCAGCAGCCGAGAGTGGAAGAGCTCCTACGAGCAGTACTTC	CASSREWKSSYEQYF
TRBJ2-3	-	TRBV27	-	TGTGCCAGCAGTGACGCAGGGTTGAGGGGCACAGATACGCAGTATTTT	CASSDAGLRGTDTQYF
TRBJ1-2	TRBD1	TRBV25-1	-	TGTGCCAGCAGTGAGGGACAGGGGCGCTACACCTTC	CASSEGQGRYTF
TRBJ2-1	-	TRBV30	few	TGTGCCTGGAGTGCACACCAGCAGTTCTTC	CAWSAHQQFF
TRBJ1-4	-	TRBV10-2	-	TGCGCCAGCAGTGAGTGGATGCCAAAAGAAAAACTGTTTTTT	CASSEWMPKEKLFF
TRBJ1-6	-	TRBV6-2/TRBV6-3	few	TGTGCCAGCAGTTACCAGCCGGGAACAACTAATTCACCCCTCCACTTT	CASSYQPGTTNSPLHF